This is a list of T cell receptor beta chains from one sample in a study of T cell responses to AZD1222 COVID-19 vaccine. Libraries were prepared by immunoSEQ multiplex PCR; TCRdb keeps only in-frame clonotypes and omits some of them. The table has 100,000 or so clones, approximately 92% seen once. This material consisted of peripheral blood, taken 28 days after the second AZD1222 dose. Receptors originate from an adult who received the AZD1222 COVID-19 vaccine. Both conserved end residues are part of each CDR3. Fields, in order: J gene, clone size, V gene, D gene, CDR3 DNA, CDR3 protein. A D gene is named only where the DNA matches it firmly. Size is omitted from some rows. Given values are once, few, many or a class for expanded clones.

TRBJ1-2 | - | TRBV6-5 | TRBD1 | TGTGCCAGCAGGCCGGGACAGGACTATGGCTACACCTTC | CASRPGQDYGYTF
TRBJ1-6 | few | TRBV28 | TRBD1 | TGTGCCAGTCGGGACAGGTTGGATAATTCACCCCTCCACTTT | CASRDRLDNSPLHF
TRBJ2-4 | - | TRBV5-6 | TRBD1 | TGTGCCAGCAGCTCGGACAGGGGCAACATTCAGTACTTC | CASSSDRGNIQYF
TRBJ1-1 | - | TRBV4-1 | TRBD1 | TGCGCCAGCAGCCAAGTACAGGGGGAAACTGAAGCTTTCTTT | CASSQVQGETEAFF
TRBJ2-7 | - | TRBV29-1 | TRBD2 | TGCAGCGTTAGCGCGGGAGGGCCGCAAGAGCAGTACTTC | CSVSAGGPQEQYF
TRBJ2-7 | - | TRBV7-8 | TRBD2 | TGTGCCAGCAGCTTAGGGGCACTAGCGGGAGTCCTCTCCTACGAGCAGTACTTC | CASSLGALAGVLSYEQYF
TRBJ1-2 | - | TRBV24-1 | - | TGTGCCACCAGTGATTCCTTGGATCACTATGGCTACACCTTC | CATSDSLDHYGYTF
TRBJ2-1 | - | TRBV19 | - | TGTGCCAGTAGTATAGTGAGGGGGGCACTCGACAATGAGCAGTTCTTC | CASSIVRGALDNEQFF
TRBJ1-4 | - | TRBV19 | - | TGTGCCAGTAGTATTTCATTAATCAGAACGGGTGAAAAACTGTTTTTT | CASSISLIRTGEKLFF
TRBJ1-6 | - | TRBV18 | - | TGTGCCAGCTCACCAACAGGCGGCTCACCCCTCCACTTT | CASSPTGGSPLHF
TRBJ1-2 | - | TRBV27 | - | TGTGCCAGCAGTTCTCGGGGGCTCTCTGGCTACACCTTC | CASSSRGLSGYTF
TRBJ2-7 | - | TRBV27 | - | TGTGCCAGCAGTAGCTCCTACGAGCAGTACTTC | CASSSSYEQYF
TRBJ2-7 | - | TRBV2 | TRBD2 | TGTGCCAGCGAGACTAGCGGACTAAAGGGCTCCTACGAGCAGTACTTC | CASETSGLKGSYEQYF
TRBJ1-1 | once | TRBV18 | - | TGTGCCAGCTCACCAGACAGGCTGAAGATCCAGAACACTGAAGCTTTCTTT | CASSPDRLKIQNTEAFF
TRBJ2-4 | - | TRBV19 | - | TGTGCCAGTAGTTCCGTCGAGGGCCGTGCGACCAAAAACATTCAGTACTTC | CASSSVEGRATKNIQYF
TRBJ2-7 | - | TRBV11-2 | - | TGTGCCAGCAGCTGGGGACCCTCCTACGAGCAGTACTTC | CASSWGPSYEQYF
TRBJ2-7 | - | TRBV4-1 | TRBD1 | TGCGCCAGCAGCCCAAGTCCACAGGGGACGGGGAACGAGCAGTACTTC | CASSPSPQGTGNEQYF
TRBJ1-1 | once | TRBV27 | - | TGTGCCAGCAGTTTATCAGGGGTAGGGACTGAAGCTTTCTTT | CASSLSGVGTEAFF
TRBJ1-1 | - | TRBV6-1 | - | TGTGCCAGCAGTGAGATACAGGGAGTCTTTGAAGCTTTCTTT | CASSEIQGVFEAFF
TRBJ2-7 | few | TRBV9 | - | TGTGCCAGCAGCGTACAGCAGGGCCGTAGCTCCTACGAGCAGTACTTC | CASSVQQGRSSYEQYF
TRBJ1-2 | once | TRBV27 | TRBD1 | TGTGCCAGCAGGACAGGGGGCTATGGCTACACCTTC | CASRTGGYGYTF
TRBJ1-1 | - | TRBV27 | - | TGTGCCAGCAGTTTAGGTGGGAACACTGAAGCTTTCTTT | CASSLGGNTEAFF
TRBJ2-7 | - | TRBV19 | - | TGTGCCAGTAAACCCACAGGGTCCGCGCAATCGGAGCAGTACTTC | CASKPTGSAQSEQYF
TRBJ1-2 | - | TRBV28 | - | TGTGTAGGGGGGACCCGCGGGGGCCACGGCTACACCTTC | CVGGTRGGHGYTF
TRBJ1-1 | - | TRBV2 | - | TGTGCCAGCAGTGAATGGAACACTGAAGCTTTCTTT | CASSEWNTEAFF
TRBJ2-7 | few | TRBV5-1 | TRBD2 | TGCGCCAGCAGCCCACTGGCTAGCGGGAACCACGAGCAGTACTTC | CASSPLASGNHEQYF
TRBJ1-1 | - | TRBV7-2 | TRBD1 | TGTGCCAGCAGACTCGGGGGGACAGCAACCAATCCAACCCACACTGAAGCTTTCTTT | CASRLGGTATNPTHTEAFF
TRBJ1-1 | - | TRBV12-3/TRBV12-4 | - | TGTGCCGCACGGGGGGGGGACTACACTGAAGCTTTCTTT | CAARGGDYTEAFF
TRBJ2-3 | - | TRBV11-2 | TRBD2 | TGTGCCAGCAGCTTCCGAGGACTAGGGGATACGCAGTATTTT | CASSFRGLGDTQYF
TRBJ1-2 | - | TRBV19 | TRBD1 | TGTGCCAGTAGTCTTGGACAGGGGATAAGCGGCTACACCTTC | CASSLGQGISGYTF
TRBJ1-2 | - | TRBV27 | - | TGTGCCAGCAGTTTATCGTGGGAGGGCGGATACTATGGCTACACCTTC | CASSLSWEGGYYGYTF
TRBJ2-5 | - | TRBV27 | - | TGTGCCAGCAGTTTGGGGGCAGGATCCTATGTGGAGACCCAGTACTTC | CASSLGAGSYVETQYF
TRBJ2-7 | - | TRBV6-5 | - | TGTGCCAGCAGACGAGAGGGCGCGACCTACGAGCAGTACTTC | CASRREGATYEQYF
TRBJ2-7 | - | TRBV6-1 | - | TGTGCCAGCAGTGAACCCCCGCTAGTAACGAAGTACTTC | CASSEPPLVTKYF
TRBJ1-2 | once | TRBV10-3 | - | TGTGCCATCAGTGAGTCAGCTATTAACTATGGCTACACCTTC | CAISESAINYGYTF
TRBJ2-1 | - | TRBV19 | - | TGTGCCAGTAGTATCAGTGACAGATACAATGAGCAGTTCTTC | CASSISDRYNEQFF
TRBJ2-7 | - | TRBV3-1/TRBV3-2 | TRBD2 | TGTGCCAGCAGCCTTATAGCGGGAGGACCGCCCTACGAGCAGTACTTC | CASSLIAGGPPYEQYF
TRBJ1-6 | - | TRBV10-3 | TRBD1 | TGTGCCATCAGGGGGACAGGGAATTCACCCCTCCACTTT | CAIRGTGNSPLHF
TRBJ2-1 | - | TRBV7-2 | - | TGTGCCAGCAGCTTAGGACTCCACAATGAGCAGTTCTTC | CASSLGLHNEQFF